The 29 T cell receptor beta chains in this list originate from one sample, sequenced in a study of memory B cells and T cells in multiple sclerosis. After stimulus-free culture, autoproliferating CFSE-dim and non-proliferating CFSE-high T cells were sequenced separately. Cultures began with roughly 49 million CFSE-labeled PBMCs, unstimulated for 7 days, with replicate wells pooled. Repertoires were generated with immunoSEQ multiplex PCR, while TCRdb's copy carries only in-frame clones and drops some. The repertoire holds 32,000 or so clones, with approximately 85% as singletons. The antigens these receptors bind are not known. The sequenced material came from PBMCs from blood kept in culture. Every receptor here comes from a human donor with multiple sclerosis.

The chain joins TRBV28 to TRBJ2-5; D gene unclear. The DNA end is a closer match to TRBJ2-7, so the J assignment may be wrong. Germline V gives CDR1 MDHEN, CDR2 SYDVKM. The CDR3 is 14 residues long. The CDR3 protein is CASSLVRNTYEQYF. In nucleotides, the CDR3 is TGTGCCAGCAGTTTAGTACGGAACACCTACGAGCAGTACTTC.

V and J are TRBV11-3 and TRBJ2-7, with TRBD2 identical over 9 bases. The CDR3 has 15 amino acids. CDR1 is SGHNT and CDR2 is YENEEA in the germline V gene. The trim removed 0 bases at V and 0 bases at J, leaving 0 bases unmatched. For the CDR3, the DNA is TGTGCCAGCAGCTTAGATAGCGGGAGCTCCTACGAGCAGTACTTC. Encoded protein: CASSLDSGSSYEQYF.

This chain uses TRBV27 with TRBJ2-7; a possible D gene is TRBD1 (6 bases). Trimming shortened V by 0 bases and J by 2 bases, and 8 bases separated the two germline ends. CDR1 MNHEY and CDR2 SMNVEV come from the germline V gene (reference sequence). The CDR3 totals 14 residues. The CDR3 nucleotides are TGTGCCAGCAGTTTATCGACAGGAGCCTACGAGCAGTACTTC. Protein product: CASSLSTGAYEQYF.

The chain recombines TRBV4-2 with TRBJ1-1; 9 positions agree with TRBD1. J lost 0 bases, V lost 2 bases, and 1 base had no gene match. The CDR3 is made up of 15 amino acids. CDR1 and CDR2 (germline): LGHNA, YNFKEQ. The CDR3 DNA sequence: TGTGCCAGCAGCCAACACAGGGGGCTGAACACTGAAGCTTTCTTT. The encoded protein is CASSQHRGLNTEAFF.

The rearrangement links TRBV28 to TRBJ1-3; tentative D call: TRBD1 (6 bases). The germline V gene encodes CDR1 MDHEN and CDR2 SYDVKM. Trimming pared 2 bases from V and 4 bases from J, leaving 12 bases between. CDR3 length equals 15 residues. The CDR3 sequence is CASSLMGGRGNTIYF. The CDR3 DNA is TGTGCCAGCAGTTTAATGGGGGGCCGGGGAAACACCATATATTTT.

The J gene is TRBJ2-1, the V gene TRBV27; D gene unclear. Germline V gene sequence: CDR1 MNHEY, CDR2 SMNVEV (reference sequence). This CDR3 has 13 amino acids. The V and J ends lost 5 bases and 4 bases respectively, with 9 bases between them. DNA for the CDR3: TGTGCCAGCAGTGCACCTCTGTACAATGAGCAGTTCTTC. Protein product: CASSAPLYNEQFF.

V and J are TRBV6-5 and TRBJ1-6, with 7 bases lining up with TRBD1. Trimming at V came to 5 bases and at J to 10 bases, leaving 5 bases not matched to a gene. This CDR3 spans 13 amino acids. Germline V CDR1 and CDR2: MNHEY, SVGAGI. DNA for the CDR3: TGTGCCAGCAGTACCCGACAGGGCTCACCCCTCCACTTT. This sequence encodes CASSTRQGSPLHF.

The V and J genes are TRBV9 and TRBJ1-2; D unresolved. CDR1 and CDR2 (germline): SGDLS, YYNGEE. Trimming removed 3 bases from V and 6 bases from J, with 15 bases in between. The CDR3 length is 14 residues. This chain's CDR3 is CASSDLYPGNGYTF. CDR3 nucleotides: TGTGCCAGCAGCGACCTGTATCCGGGAAATGGCTACACCTTC.

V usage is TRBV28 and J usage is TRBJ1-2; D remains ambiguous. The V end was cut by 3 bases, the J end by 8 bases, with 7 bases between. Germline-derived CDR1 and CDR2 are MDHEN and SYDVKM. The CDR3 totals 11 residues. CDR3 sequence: CASSLDGGYTF. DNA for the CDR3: TGTGCCAGCAGTTTGGACGGAGGCTACACCTTC.

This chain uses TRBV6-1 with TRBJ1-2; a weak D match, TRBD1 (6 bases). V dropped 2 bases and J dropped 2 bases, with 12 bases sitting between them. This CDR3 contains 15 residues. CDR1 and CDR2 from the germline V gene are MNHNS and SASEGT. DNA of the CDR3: TGTGCCAGCAGTGAATGGGACAAAGCAAACTATGGCTACACCTTC. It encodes CASSEWDKANYGYTF.

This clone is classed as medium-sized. The CDR3 nucleotides are TGTGCCAGCAGCTTATACTCCCAAGAGACCCAGTACTTC. Amino acid sequence: CASSLYSQETQYF. The V and J genes are TRBV7-8 and TRBJ2-5; D unresolved. This CDR3 is 13 amino acids long. Germline loops: CDR1 SGHVS, CDR2 FQNEAQ. Between the trimmed V and J ends, which lost 2 bases and 1 base, there was a span of 5 bases.

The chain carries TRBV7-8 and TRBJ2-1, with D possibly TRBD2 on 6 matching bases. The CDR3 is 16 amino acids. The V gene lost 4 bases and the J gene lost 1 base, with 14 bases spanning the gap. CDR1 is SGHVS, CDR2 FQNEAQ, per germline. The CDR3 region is CASSYTMAGSYNEQFF. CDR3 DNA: TGTGCCAGCAGCTATACAATGGCGGGGTCCTACAATGAGCAGTTCTTC.

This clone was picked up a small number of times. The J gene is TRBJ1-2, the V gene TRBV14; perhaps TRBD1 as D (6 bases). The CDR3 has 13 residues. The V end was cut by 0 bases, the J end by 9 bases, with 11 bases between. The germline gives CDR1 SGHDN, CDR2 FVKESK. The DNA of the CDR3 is TGTGCCAGCAGCCAAGATTTGGGGGCTAGCTACACCTTC. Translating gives CASSQDLGASYTF.

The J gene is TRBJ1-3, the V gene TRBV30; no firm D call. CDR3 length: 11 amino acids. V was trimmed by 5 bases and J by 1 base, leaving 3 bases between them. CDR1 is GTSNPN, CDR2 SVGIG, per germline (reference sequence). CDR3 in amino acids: CAWESGNTIYF. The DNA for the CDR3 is TGTGCCTGGGAATCTGGAAACACCATATATTTT.

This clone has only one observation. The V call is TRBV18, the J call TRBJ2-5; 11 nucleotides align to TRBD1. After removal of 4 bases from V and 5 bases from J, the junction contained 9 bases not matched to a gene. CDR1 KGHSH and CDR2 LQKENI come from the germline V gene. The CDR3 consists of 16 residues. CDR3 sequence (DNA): TGTGCCAGCTCACGCGGACAGGGGGCTGGGATTGAGACCCAGTACTTC. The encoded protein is CASSRGQGAGIETQYF.

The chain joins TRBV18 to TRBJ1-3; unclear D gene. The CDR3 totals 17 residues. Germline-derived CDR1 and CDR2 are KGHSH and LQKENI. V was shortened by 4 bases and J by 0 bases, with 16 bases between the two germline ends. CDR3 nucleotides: TGTGCCAGCTCACTCCAAGGATATCAGGTCTCTGGAAACACCATATATTTT. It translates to CASSLQGYQVSGNTIYF.

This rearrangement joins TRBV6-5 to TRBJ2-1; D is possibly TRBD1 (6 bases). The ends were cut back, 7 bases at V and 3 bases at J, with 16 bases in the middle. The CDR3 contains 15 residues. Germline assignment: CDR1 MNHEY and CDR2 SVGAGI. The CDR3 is CASTRGQGIYNEQFF. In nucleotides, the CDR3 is TGTGCCAGCACCCGAGGGCAGGGGATCTACAATGAGCAGTTCTTC.

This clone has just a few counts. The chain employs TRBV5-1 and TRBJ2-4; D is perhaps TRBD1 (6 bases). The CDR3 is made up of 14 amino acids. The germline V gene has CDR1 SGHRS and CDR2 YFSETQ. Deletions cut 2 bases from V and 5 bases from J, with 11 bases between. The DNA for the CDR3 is TGCGCCAGCAGCTTTGGCAGGACAGAAAACATTCAGTACTTC. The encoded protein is CASSFGRTENIQYF.

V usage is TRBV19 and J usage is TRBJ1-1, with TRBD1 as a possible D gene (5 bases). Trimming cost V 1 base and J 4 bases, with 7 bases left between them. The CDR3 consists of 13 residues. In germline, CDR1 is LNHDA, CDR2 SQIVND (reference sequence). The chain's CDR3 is CASSIAQGTEAFF. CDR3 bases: TGTGCCAGTAGTATAGCCCAGGGCACTGAAGCTTTCTTT.

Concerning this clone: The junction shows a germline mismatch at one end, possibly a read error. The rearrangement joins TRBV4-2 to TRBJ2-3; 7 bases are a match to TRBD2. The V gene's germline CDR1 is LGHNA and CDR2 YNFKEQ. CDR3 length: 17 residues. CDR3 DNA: TGTGCCAGCAGACAAGGGGCTGCGGGAGTGTTGACAGATACGCAGTATTTT. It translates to CASRQGAAGVLTDTQYF.

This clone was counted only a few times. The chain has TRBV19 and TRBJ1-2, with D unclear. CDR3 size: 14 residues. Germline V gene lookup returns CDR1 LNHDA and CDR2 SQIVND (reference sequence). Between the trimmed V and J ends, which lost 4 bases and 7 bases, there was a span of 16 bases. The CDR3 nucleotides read TGTGCCAGTAGTACCTTCTCAGACTTCGGTGGCTACACCTTC. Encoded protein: CASSTFSDFGGYTF.

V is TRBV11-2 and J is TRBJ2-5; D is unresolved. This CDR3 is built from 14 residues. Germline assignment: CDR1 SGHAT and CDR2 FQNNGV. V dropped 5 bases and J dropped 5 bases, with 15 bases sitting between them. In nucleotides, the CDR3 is TGTGCCAGCAGCCCTTCAATCCTGGGGGAGACCCAGTACTTC. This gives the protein CASSPSILGETQYF.

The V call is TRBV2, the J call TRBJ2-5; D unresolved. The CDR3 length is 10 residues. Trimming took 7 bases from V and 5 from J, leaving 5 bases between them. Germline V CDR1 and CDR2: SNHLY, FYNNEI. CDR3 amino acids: CASKRETQYF. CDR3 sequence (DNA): TGTGCCAGCAAGAGGGAGACCCAGTACTTC.

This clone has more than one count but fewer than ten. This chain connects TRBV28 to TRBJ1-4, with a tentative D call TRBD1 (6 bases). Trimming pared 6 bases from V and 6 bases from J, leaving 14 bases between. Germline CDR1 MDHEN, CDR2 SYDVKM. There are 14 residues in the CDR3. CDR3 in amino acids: CASSRFGGHEKLFF. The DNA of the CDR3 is TGTGCCAGCAGCCGGTTTGGGGGGCATGAAAAACTGTTTTTT. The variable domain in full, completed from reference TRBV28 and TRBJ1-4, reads DVKVTQSSRYLVKRTGEKVFLECVQDMDHENMFWYRQDPGLGLRLIYFSYDVKMKEKGDIPEGYSVSREKKERFSLILESASTNQTSMYLCASSRFGGHEKLFFGSGTQLSVL.

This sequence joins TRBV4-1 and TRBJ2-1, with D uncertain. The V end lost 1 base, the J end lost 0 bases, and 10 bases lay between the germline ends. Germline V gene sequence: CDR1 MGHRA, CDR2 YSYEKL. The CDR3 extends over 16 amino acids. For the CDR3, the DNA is TGCGCCAGCAGCCAAGTTTCAGGCTTCTCCTACAATGAGCAGTTCTTC. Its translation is CASSQVSGFSYNEQFF.

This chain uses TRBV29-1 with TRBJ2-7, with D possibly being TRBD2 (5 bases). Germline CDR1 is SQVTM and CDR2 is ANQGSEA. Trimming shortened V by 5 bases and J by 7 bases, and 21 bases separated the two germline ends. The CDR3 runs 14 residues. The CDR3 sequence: CSVHLGPGSKEQYF. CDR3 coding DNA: TGCAGCGTTCATCTCGGGCCGGGGTCTAAAGAGCAGTACTTC.

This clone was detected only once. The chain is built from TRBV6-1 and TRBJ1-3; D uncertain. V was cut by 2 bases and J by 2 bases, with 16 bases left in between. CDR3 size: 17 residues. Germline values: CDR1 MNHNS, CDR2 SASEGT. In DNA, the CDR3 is TGTGCCAGCAGTGAAATACTGGAGAATTCAGCTGGAAACACCATATATTTT. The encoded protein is CASSEILENSAGNTIYF.

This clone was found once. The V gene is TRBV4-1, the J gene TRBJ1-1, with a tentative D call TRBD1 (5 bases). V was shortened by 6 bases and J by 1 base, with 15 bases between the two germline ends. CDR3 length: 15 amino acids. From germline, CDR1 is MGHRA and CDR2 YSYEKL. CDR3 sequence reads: CASRSFQGKNTEAFF. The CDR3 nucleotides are TGCGCCAGCAGGAGTTTTCAGGGCAAGAACACTGAAGCTTTCTTT.

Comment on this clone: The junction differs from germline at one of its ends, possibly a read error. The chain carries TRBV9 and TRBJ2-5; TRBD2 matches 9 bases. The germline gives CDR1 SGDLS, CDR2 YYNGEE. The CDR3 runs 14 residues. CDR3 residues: CARSVAGGRETQYF. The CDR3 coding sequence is TGTGCCCGCAGCGTGGCGGGAGGGCGGGAGACCCAGTACTTC. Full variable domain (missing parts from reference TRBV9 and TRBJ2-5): DSGVTQTPKHLITATGQRVTLRCSPRSGDLSVYWYQQSLDQGLQFLIQYYNGEERAKGNILERFSAQQFPDLHSELNLSSLELGDSALYFCARSVAGGRETQYFGPGTRLLVL.